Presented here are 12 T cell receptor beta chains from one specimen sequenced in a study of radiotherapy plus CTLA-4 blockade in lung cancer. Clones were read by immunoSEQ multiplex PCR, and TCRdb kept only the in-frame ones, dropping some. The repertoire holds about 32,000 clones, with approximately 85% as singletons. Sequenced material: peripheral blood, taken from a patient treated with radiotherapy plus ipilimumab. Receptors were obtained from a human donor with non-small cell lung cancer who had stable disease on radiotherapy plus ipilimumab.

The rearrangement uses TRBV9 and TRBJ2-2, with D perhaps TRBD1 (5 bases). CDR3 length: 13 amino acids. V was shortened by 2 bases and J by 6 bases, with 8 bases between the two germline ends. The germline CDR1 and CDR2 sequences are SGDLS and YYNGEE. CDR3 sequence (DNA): TGTGCCAGCAGCGTGAAGGGGCCCGGGGAGCTGTTTTTT. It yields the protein CASSVKGPGELFF.

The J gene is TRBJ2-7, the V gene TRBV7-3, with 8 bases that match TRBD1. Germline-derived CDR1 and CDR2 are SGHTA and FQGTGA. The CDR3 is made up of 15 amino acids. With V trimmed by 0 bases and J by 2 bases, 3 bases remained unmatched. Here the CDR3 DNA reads TGTGCCAGCAGCTTAACTGGGGGACAGGCCTACGAGCAGTACTTC. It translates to CASSLTGGQAYEQYF.

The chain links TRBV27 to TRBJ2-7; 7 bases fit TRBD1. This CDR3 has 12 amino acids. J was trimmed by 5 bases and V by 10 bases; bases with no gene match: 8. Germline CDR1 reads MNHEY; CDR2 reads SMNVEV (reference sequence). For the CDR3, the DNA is TGTGCCACGACAGGGAAGTGGAACGAGCAGTACTTC. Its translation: CATTGKWNEQYF.

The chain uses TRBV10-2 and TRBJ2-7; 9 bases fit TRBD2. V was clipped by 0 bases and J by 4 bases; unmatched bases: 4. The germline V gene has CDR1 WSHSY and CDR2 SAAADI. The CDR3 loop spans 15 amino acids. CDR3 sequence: CASSESSGGRYEQYF. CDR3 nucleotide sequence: TGCGCCAGCAGTGAGTCGAGCGGGGGGCGGTACGAGCAGTACTTC.

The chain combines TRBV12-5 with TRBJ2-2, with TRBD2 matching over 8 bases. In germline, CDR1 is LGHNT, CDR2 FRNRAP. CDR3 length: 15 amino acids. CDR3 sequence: CAVLRAGVRVGELFF. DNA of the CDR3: TGTGCGGTACTCCGAGCGGGAGTTAGGGTCGGGGAGCTGTTTTTT.

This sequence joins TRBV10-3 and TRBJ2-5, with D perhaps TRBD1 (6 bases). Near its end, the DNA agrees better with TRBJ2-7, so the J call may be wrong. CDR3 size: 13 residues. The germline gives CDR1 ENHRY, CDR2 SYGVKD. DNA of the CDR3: TGTGCCATCAAAAGGGACAACTCCTACGAGCAGTACTTC. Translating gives CAIKRDNSYEQYF.

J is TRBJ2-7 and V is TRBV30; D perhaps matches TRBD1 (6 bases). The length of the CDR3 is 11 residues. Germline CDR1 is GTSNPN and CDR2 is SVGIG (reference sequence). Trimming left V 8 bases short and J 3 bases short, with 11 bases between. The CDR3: CAVLQGYEQYF. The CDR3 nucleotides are TGTGCCGTACTACAGGGCTACGAGCAGTACTTC. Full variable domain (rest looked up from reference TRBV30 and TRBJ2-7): SQTIHQWPATLVQPVGSPLSLECTVEGTSNPNLYWYRQAAGRGLQLLFYSVGIGQISSEVPQNLSASRPQDRQFILSSKKLLLSDSGFYLCAVLQGYEQYFGPGTRLTVT.

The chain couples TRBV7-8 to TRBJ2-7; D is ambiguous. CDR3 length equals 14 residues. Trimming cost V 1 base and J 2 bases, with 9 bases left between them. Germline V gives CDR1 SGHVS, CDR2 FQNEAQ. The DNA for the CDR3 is TGTGCCAGCAGCTTAGATAGCCCTACCTACGAGCAGTACTTC. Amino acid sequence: CASSLDSPTYEQYF.

The CDR3 spells CASSERGSSGNTIYF. CDR3 nucleotides: TGTGCCAGCTCCGAACGGGGGAGCTCTGGAAACACCATATATTTT. J is TRBJ1-3 and V is TRBV18, with D possibly being TRBD1 (5 bases). The CDR3 loop spans 15 amino acids. Per the germline V gene, CDR1 is KGHSH and CDR2 is LQKENI. V lost 6 bases and J 0 bases, leaving 12 bases between the germline ends.

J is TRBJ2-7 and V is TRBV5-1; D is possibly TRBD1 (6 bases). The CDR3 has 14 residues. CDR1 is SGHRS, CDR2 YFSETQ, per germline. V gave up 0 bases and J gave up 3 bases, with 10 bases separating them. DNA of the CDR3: TGCGCCAGCAGCTTGGAACAGGGATTCTACGAGCAGTACTTC. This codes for CASSLEQGFYEQYF.

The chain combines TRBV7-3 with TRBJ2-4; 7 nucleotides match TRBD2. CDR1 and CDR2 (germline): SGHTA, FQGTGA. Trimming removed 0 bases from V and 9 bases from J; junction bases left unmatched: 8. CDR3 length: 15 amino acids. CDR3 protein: CASSLTLIPGGIQYF. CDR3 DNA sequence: TGTGCCAGCAGCTTAACGCTCATTCCGGGGGGCATTCAGTACTTC.

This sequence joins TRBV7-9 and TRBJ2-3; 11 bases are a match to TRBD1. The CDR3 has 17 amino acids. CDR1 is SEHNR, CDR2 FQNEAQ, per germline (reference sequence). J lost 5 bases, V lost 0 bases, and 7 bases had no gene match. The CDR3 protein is CASSLAPGTGGIDTQYF. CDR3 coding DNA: TGTGCCAGCAGCTTAGCCCCCGGGACAGGGGGGATAGATACGCAGTATTTT.